The 15 T cell receptor beta chains reported below all come from one sample, sequenced in a study of blood T cells in healthy people across ages. Together with a sample-barcoded 5' primer, a J-beta primer mix was included in a second PCR lasting roughly 6 to 12 cycles. MiXCR, applied by TCRdb to the 5' RACE reads, yields one record per CDR3 protein. The data contain 1.4 million or so distinct CDR3 sequences, roughly two fifths of them singletons. The sequencing input was blood. These receptors came from a young woman in good health.

The CDR3 is CASSLDLPNSPLHF. Written as DNA, the CDR3 is TGTGCCAGCAGCTTGGATCTTCCTAATTCACCCCTCCACTTT. The chain recombines TRBV12-3 or TRBV12-4 with TRBJ1-6; D remains ambiguous. The CDR3 sequence is 14 residues long. The V end was cut by 6 bases, the J end by 6 bases, with 12 bases between.

The rearrangement joins TRBV4-1 to TRBJ1-5; D is unresolved. This CDR3 comprises 15 residues. Trimming left V 0 bases short and J 6 bases short, with 12 bases between. In germline, CDR1 is MGHRA, CDR2 YSYEKL. CDR3 sequence: CASSQDFYGVQPQHF. The CDR3 nucleotides read TGCGCCAGCAGCCAAGATTTCTACGGGGTTCAGCCCCAGCATTTT.

This chain links TRBV4-1 with TRBJ2-1, with D tentatively TRBD1 (7 bases). CDR1 is MGHRA and CDR2 is YSYEKL in the germline V gene. Trimming removed 1 base at V and 8 bases at J, with 18 bases between. There are 16 residues in the CDR3. CDR3 sequence: CASSQVRRQGLYEQFF. In DNA form, the CDR3 reads TGCGCCAGCAGCCAAGTGAGACGACAGGGACTCTATGAGCAGTTCTTC.

The chain is built from TRBV7-9 and TRBJ1-4; D remains ambiguous. Germline V gene sequence: CDR1 SEHNR, CDR2 FQNEAQ (reference sequence). The ends were cut back, 5 bases at V and 0 bases at J, with 13 bases in the middle. This CDR3 comprises 16 residues. The CDR3 DNA follows: TGTGCCAGCAGCCCATTTCGTGGGTCAACTAATGAAAAACTGTTTTTT. Translated: CASSPFRGSTNEKLFF.

The gene calls are TRBV7-9 and TRBJ1-2; a weak D match, TRBD1 (6 bases). Per the germline V gene, CDR1 is SEHNR and CDR2 is FQNEAQ (reference sequence). Deletions cut 2 bases from V and 1 base from J, with 14 bases between. This CDR3 comprises 16 residues. The CDR3 DNA reads as TGTGCCAGCAGCTTAAATGGGGGCCAGATTAACTATGGCTACACCTTC. Its translation: CASSLNGGQINYGYTF.

The rearrangement links TRBV12-3 or TRBV12-4 to TRBJ2-1; TRBD1 or TRBD2 may be the D gene (7 bases each). Between the trimmed V and J ends, which lost 7 bases and 2 bases, there was a span of 18 bases. This CDR3 is 16 amino acids long. The CDR3 is CASTQGGAGPYNEQFF. The CDR3 DNA follows: TGTGCCAGCACTCAGGGGGGGGCAGGGCCCTACAATGAGCAGTTCTTC.

CDR3 bases: TGCAGTGCCCGTTTGTGGTCCGCGAACACTGAAGCTTTCTTT. Amino acids: CSARLWSANTEAFF. V gene TRBV20-1 combines with J gene TRBJ1-1; D gene ambiguous. The CDR3 is 14 amino acids. The V gene lost 6 bases and the J gene lost 1 base, with 15 bases spanning the gap. CDR1 and CDR2 from the germline V gene are DFQATT and SNEGSKA (reference sequence).

This clonotype was seen only a few times. The CDR3 DNA follows: TGTGCCAGCAGCTTAGGTGGAGCGGGAGCCTACACCTTC. As protein: CASSLGGAGAYTF. The V and J genes are TRBV11-2 and TRBJ1-2, with D unresolved. Germline CDR1 reads SGHAT; CDR2 reads FQNNGV. This CDR3 spans 13 amino acids. The germline V and J ends were trimmed by 1 base and 10 bases, with 13 bases remaining between them.

This clonotype was recorded many times. This chain joins TRBV12-3 or TRBV12-4 and TRBJ2-3; TRBD1 agrees at 7 bases. The junction had 11 bases not matched to a gene; V was cut back by 6 bases and J by 2 bases. CDR3 length: 16 amino acids. The CDR3 protein is CASSTDRKIYTDTQYF. The CDR3 nucleotides are TGTGCCAGCAGCACGGACAGGAAAATTTACACAGATACGCAGTATTTT.

The V gene is TRBV28, the J gene TRBJ1-1; 7 nucleotides line up with TRBD1. The CDR3 covers 15 residues. Germline V gene sequence: CDR1 MDHEN, CDR2 SYDVKM. V was clipped by 4 bases and J by 4 bases; unmatched bases: 9. This CDR3 reads CASSWVTGVATEAFF. The CDR3 DNA follows: TGTGCCAGCAGTTGGGTTACAGGGGTAGCCACTGAAGCTTTCTTT.

The V call is TRBV6-2 or TRBV6-3, the J call TRBJ2-5, with D uncertain. Trimming took off 0 bases at V and 6 bases at J, with 11 bases between the two ends. The V gene's germline CDR1 is MNHEY and CDR2 SVGEGT. The CDR3 loop spans 14 amino acids. The CDR3 sequence: CASSYSTSVKTQYF. The CDR3 DNA is TGTGCCAGCAGTTACTCGACCAGTGTGAAGACCCAGTACTTC.

The CDR3 DNA sequence: TGTGCCAGCAGCTTGACCAGGGGGCGTAATTCACCCCTCCACTTT. Translated, it gives CASSLTRGRNSPLHF. The V call is TRBV7-2, the J call TRBJ1-6, with 8 bases fitting TRBD1. The ends lost 3 bases at V and 6 bases at J; junction bases unmatched: 4. Per germline, CDR1 SGHTA and CDR2 FQGNSA. This CDR3 is 15 amino acids long.

This clonotype has a handful of counts. The gene calls are TRBV20-1 and TRBJ1-2; D uncertain. The CDR3 contains 12 residues. Germline V gene data show CDR1 as DFQATT and CDR2 as SNEGSKA (reference sequence). CDR3 in DNA: TGCTCCAACGTCGCAGAAAACTATGGCTACACCTTC. It yields the protein CSNVAENYGYTF.

DNA for the CDR3: TGTGCCAGCTCATCACTGGACAGGGAAGACAGGGCCAACGTCCTGACTTTC. This encodes CASSSLDREDRANVLTF. The chain combines TRBV18 with TRBJ2-6, with TRBD1 matching over 8 bases. The V and J ends lost 5 bases and 5 bases, in that order; junction bases with no gene match: 11. The CDR3 loop spans 17 amino acids. CDR1 KGHSH and CDR2 LQKENI come from the germline V gene.

This clonotype was found a few times. The rearrangement joins TRBV4-3 to TRBJ2-7; 8 bases fit TRBD1. The V gene's germline CDR1 is LGHNA and CDR2 YSLEER. The CDR3 loop spans 15 amino acids. The ends lost 1 base at V and 0 bases at J; junction bases unmatched: 2. The CDR3 protein is CASSQADRASYEQYF. CDR3 nucleotides: TGCGCCAGCAGCCAAGCGGACAGGGCCTCCTACGAGCAGTACTTC.